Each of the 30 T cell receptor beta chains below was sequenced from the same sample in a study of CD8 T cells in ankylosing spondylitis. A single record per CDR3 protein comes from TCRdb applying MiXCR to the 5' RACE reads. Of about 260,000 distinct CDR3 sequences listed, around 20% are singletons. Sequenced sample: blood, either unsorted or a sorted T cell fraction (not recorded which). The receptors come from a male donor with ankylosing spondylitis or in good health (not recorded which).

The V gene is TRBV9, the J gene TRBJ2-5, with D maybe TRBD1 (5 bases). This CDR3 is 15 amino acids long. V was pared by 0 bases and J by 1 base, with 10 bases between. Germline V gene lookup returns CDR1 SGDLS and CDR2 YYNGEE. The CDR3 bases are TGTGCCAGCAGCGTAGCCCCGACAGTCCAAGAGACCCAGTACTTC. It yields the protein CASSVAPTVQETQYF.

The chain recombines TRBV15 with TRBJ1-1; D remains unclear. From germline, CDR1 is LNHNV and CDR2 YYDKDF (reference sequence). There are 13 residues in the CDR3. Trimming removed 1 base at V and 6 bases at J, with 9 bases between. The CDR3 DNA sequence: TGTGCCACCAGCAGAGCTGGGTTGCCTGAAGCTTTCTTT. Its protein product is CATSRAGLPEAFF.

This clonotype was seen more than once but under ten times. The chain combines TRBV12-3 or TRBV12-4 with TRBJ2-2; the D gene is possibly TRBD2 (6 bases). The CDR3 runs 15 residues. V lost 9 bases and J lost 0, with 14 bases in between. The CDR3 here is CASQMGGPNTGELFF. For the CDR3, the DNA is TGTGCCAGTCAGATGGGGGGACCGAACACCGGGGAGCTGTTTTTT.

Here the CDR3 reads CSARDRADYGYTF. The CDR3 DNA reads as TGCAGTGCTAGAGATCGGGCGGACTATGGCTACACCTTC. The chain is built from TRBV20-1 and TRBJ1-2; D gene ambiguous. CDR3 length equals 13 residues. With 0 bases removed from V and 3 bases from J, the gap between germline ends came to 8 bases. Per germline, CDR1 DFQATT and CDR2 SNEGSKA (reference sequence).

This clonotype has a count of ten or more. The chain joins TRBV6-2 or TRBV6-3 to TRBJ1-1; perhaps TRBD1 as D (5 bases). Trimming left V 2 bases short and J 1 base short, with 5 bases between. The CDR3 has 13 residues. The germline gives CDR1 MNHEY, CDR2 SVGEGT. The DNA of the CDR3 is TGTGCCAGCAGTTACAGGGGGAACACTGAAGCTTTCTTT. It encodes CASSYRGNTEAFF.

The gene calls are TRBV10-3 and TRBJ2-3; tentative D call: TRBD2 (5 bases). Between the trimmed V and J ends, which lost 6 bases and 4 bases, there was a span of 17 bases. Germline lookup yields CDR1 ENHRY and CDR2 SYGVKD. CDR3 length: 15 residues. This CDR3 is CAIRLAQSGADTQYF. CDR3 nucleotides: TGTGCCATCAGGCTAGCTCAAAGTGGGGCAGATACGCAGTATTTT.

The CDR3 DNA reads as TGTGCCAGCAGCGGATCCCAGGGATCCTATGGCTACACCTTC. The encoded protein is CASSGSQGSYGYTF. The chain couples TRBV5-6 to TRBJ1-2, with D possibly being TRBD1 (5 bases). This CDR3 has 14 residues. Germline-derived CDR1 and CDR2 are SGHDT and YYEEEE. V was trimmed by 4 bases and J by 4 bases, leaving 14 bases between them.

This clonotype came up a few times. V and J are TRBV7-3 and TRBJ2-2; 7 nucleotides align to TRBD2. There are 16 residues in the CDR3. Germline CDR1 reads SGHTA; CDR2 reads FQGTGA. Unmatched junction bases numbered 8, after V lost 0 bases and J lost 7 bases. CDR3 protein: CASSLTREAPGGELFF. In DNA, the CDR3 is TGTGCCAGCAGCTTAACTCGGGAGGCCCCGGGCGGGGAGCTGTTTTTT.

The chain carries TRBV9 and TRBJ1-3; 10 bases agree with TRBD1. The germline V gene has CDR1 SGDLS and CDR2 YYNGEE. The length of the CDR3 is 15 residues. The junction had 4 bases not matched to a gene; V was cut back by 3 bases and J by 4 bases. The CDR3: CASSARQGAGNTIYF. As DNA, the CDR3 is TGTGCCAGCAGCGCTAGACAGGGGGCCGGAAACACCATATATTTT.

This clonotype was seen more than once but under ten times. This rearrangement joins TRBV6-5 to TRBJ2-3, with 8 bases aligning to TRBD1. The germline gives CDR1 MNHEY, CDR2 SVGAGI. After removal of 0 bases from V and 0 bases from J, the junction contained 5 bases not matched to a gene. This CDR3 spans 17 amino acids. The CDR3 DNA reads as TGTGCCAGCAGTTACTCTGGCAGGGGGCTAAGCACAGATACGCAGTATTTT. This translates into CASSYSGRGLSTDTQYF.

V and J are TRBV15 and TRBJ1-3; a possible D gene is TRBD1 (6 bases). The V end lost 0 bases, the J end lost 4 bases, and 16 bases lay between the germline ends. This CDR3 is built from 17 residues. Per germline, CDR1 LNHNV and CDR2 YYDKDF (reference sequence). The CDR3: CATSRDNTGGFGNTIYF. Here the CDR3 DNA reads TGTGCCACCAGCAGAGATAACACTGGGGGCTTCGGAAACACCATATATTTT.

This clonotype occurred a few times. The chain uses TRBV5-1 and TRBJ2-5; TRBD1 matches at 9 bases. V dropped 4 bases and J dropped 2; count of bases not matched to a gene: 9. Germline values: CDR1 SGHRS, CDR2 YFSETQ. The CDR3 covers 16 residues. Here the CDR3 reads CASSQPDRGSQETQYF. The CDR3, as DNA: TGCGCCAGCAGCCAACCGGACAGGGGATCGCAAGAGACCCAGTACTTC.

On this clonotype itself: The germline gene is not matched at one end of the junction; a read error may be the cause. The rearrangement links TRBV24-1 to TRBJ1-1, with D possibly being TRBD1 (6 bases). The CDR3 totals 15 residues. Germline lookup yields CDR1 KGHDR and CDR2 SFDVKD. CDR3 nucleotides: TGTGCCGCCAGTCCGGGACACCCCCAGAACACTGAAGCTTTCTTT. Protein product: CAASPGHPQNTEAFF.

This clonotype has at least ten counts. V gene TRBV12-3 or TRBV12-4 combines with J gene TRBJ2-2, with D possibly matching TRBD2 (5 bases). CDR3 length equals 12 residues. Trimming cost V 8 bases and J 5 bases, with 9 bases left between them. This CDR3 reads CASVWETGELFF. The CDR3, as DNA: TGTGCCAGCGTCTGGGAGACCGGGGAGCTGTTTTTT.

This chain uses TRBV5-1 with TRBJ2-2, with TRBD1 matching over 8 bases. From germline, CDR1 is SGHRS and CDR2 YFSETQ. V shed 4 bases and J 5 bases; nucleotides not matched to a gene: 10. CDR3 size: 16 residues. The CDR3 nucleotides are TGCGCCAGCAGCGGTTCGACAGGGGACAGGACCGGGGAGCTGTTTTTT. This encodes CASSGSTGDRTGELFF.

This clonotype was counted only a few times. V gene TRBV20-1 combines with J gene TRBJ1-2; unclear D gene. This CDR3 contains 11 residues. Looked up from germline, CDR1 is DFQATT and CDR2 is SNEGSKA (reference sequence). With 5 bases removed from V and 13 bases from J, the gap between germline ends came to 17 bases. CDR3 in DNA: TGCAGTGCTTCCGCCGGCTTCCCTCTCACCTTC. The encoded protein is CSASAGFPLTF.

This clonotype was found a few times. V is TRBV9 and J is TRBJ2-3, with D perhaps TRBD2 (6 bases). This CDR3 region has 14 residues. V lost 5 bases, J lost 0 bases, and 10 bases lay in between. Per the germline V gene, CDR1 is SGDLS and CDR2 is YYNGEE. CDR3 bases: TGTGCCAGCAGGGAGGGGTCTAGCACAGATACGCAGTATTTT. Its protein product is CASREGSSTDTQYF.

The CDR3 loop is CASSRGTAEETQYF. In DNA form, the CDR3 reads TGTGCCAGCAGCCGGGGGACAGCCGAAGAGACCCAGTACTTC. The gene calls are TRBV7-9 and TRBJ2-5; a possible D gene is TRBD1 (7 bases). There are 14 residues in the CDR3. The V and J ends lost 5 bases and 3 bases respectively, with 13 bases between them. Germline V gene data show CDR1 as SEHNR and CDR2 as FQNEAQ (reference sequence).

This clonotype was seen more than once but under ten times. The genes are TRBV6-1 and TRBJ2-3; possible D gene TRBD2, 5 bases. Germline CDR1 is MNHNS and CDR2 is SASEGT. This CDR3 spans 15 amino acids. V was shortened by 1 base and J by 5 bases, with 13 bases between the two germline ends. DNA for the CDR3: TGTGCCAGCAGTGAAGGTACCCGCGAGGGAGATACGCAGTATTTT. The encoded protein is CASSEGTREGDTQYF.

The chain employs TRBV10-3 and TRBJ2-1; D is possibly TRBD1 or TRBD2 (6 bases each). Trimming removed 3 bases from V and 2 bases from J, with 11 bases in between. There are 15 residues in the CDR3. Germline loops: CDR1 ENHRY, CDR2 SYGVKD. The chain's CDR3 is CAISEGGFAYNEQFF. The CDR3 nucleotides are TGTGCCATCAGTGAAGGGGGGTTTGCCTACAATGAGCAGTTCTTC.

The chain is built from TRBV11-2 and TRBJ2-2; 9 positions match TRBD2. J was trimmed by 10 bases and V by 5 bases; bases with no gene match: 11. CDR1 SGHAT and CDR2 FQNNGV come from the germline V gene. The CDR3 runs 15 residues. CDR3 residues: CASSPPGLAFSELFF. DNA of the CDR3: TGTGCCAGCAGCCCCCCGGGACTAGCCTTCTCGGAGCTGTTTTTT.

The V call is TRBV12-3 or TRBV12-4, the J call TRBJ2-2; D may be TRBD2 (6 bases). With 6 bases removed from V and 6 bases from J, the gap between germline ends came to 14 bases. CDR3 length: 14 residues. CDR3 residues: CASRSPTSSGELFF. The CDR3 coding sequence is TGTGCCAGCAGATCTCCTACTAGCTCCGGGGAGCTGTTTTTT.

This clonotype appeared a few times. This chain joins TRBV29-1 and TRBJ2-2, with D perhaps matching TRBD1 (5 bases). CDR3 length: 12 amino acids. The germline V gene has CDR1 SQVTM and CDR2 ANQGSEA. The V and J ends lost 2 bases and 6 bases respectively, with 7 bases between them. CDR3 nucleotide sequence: TGCAGCGTTGAACAGGGTTCCGGGGAGCTGTTTTTT. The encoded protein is CSVEQGSGELFF.

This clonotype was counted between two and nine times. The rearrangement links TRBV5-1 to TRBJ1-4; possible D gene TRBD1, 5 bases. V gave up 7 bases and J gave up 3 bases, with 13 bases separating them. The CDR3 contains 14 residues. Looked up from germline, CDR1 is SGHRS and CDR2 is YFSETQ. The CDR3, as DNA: TGCGCCAGCTCAAGTACGGGGGCTAATGAAAAACTGTTTTTT. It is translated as CASSSTGANEKLFF.

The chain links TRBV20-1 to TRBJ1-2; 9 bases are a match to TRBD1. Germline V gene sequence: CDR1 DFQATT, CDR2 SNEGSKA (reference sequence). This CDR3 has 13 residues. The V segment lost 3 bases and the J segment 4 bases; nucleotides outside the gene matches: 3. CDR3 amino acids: CSASPGQGYGYTF. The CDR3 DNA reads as TGCAGTGCTAGTCCGGGACAGGGCTATGGCTACACCTTC.

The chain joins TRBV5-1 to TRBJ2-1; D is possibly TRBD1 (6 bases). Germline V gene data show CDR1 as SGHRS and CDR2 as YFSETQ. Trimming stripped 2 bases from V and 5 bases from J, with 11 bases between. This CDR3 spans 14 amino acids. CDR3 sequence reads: CASSFWTENNEQFF. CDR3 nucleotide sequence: TGCGCCAGCAGCTTCTGGACAGAGAACAATGAGCAGTTCTTC.

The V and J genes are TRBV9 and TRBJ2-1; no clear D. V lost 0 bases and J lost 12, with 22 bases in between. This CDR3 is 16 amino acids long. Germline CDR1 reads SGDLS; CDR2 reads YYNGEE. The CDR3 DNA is TGTGCCAGCAGCGTAGATAGAGGAACCCTAAGCCTTGGGCAGTTCTTC. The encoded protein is CASSVDRGTLSLGQFF.

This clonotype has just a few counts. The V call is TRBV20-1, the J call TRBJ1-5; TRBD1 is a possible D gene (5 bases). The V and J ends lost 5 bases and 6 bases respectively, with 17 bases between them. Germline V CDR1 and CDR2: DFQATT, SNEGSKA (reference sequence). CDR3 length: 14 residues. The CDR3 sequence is CSASRAGESQPQHF. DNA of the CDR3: TGCAGTGCTTCCAGGGCAGGTGAGAGTCAGCCCCAGCATTTT.

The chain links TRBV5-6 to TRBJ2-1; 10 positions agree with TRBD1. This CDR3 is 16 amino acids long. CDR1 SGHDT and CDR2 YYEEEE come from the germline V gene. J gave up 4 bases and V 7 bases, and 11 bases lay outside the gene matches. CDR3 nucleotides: TGTGCCAGCCGCTATCCGGGACAGGGGAAGTACAATGAGCAGTTCTTC. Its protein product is CASRYPGQGKYNEQFF.

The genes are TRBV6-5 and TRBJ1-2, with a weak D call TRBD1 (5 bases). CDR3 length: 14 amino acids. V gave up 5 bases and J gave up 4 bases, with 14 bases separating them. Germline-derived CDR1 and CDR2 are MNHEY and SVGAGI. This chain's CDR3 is CASSTDSRGYGYTF. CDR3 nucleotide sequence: TGTGCCAGCAGTACTGACAGCCGCGGCTATGGCTACACCTTC.